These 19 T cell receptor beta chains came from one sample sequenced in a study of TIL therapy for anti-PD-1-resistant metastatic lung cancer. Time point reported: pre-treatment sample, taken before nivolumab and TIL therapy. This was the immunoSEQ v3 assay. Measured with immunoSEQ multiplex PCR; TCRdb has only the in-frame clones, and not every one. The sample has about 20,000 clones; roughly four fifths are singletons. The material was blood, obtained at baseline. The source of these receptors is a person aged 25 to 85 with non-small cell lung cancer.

The DNA for the CDR3 is TGTGCCTGGAGTGCAGGATTGGACTATGGCTACACCTTC. It yields the protein CAWSAGLDYGYTF. The rearrangement links TRBV30 to TRBJ1-2; D is unclear. In germline, CDR1 is GTSNPN, CDR2 SVGIG (reference sequence). The CDR3 has 13 residues. V lost 1 base and J 3 bases, leaving 9 bases between the germline ends.

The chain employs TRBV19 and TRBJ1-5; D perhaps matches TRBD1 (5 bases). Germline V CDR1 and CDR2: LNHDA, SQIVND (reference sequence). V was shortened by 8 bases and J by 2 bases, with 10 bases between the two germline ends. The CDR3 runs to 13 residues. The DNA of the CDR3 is TGTGCCAGTGCAGGGTATGGCAATCAGCCCCAGCATTTT. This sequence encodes CASAGYGNQPQHF.

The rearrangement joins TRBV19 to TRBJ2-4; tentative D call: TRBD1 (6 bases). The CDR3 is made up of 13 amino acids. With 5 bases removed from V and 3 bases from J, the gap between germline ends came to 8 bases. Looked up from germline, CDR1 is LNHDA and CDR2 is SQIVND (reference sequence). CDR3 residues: CASSSGHKNIQYF. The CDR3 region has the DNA TGTGCCAGTAGTTCGGGACACAAAAACATTCAGTACTTC.

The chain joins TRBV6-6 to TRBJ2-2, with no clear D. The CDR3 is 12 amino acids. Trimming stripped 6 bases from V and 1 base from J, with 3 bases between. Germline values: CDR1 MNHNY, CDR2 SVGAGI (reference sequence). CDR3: CASRQNTGELFF. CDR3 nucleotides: TGTGCCAGCAGACAGAACACCGGGGAGCTGTTTTTT.

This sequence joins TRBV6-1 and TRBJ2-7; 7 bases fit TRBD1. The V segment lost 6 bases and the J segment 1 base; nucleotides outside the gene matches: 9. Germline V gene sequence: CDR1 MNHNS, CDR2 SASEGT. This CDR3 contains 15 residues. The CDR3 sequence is CASSNYRDSSYEQYF. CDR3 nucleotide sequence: TGTGCCAGCAGCAACTACCGGGACAGTTCCTACGAGCAGTACTTC.

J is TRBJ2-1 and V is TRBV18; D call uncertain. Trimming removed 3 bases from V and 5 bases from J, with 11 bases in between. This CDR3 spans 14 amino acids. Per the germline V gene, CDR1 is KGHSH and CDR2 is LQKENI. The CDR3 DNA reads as TGTGCCAGCTCACCTATTGATGCGGACAATGAGCAGTTCTTC. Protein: CASSPIDADNEQFF.

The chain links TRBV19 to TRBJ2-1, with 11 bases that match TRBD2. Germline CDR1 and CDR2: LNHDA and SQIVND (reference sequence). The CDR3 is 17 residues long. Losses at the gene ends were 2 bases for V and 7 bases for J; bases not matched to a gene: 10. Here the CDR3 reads CASSIRSGTSGTNEQFF. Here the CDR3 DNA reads TGTGCCAGTAGTATAAGATCCGGGACTAGCGGTACTAATGAGCAGTTCTTC.

CDR3 nucleotide sequence: TGTGCCAGCTCACCGCAAGGGACAGGGGGCAATCAGCCCCAGCATTTT. It encodes CASSPQGTGGNQPQHF. The chain uses TRBV18 and TRBJ1-5; 10 bases are a match to TRBD1. The V gene end was trimmed by 3 bases and the J gene end by 2 bases; junction bases not matched to a gene: 4. Per the germline V gene, CDR1 is KGHSH and CDR2 is LQKENI. This CDR3 contains 16 residues.

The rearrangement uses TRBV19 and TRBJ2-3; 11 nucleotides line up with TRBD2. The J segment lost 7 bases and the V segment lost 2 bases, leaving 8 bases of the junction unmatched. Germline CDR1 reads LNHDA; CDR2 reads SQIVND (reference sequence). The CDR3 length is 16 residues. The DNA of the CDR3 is TGTGCCAGTAGTATAATAGCGGGAGGGCCCAGAAATACGCAGTATTTT. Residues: CASSIIAGGPRNTQYF.

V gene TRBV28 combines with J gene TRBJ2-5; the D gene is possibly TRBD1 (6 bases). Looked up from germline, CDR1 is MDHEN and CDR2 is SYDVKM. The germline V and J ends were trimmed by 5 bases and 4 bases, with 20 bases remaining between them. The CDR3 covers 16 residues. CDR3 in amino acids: CASSGTNRDTGETQYF. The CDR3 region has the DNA TGTGCCAGCAGTGGAACCAACCGGGACACGGGAGAGACCCAGTACTTC. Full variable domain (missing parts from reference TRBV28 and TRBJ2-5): DVKVTQSSRYLVKRTGEKVFLECVQDMDHENMFWYRQDPGLGLRLIYFSYDVKMKEKGDIPEGYSVSREKKERFSLILESASTNQTSMYLCASSGTNRDTGETQYFGPGTRLLVL.

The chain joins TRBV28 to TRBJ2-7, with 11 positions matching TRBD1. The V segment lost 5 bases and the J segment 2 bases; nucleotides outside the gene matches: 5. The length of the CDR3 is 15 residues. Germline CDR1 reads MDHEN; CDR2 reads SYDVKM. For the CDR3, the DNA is TGTGCCAGCAGTACCCCGGGACAGGGGGCCTACGAGCAGTACTTC. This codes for CASSTPGQGAYEQYF.

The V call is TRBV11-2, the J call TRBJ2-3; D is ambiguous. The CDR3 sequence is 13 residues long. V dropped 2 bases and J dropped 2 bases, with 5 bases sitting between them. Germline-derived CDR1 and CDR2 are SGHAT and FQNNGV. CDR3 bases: TGTGCCAGCAGCTTACGACACACAGATACGCAGTATTTT. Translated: CASSLRHTDTQYF.

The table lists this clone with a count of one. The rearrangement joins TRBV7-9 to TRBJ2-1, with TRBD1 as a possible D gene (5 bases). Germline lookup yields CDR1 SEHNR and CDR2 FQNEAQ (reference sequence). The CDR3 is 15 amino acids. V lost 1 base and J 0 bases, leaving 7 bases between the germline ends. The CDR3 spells CASSLDGASYNEQFF. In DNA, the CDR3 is TGTGCCAGCAGCTTAGATGGGGCCTCCTACAATGAGCAGTTCTTC.

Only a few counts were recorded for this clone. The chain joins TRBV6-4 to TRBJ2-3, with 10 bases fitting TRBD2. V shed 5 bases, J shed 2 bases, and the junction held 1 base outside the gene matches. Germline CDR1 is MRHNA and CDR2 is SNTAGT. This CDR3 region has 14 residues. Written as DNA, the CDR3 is TGTGCCAGCAGTAGCGGGGGGGCCACAGATACGCAGTATTTT. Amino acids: CASSSGGATDTQYF.

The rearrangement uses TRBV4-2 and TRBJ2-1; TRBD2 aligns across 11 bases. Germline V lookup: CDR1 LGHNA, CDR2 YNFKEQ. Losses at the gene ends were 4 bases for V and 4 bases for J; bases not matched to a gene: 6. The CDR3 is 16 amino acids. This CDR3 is CASSRDPSGGYNEQFF. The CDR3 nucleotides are TGTGCCAGCAGCCGAGACCCTAGCGGGGGGTACAATGAGCAGTTCTTC.

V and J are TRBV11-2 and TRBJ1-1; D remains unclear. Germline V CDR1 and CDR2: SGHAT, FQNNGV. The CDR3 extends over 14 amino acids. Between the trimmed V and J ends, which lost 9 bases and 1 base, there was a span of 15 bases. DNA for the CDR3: TGTGCCAGTAGAACCCCCGGCAAGAACACTGAAGCTTTCTTT. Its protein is CASRTPGKNTEAFF.

The CDR3 region has the DNA TGTGCCAGCAGTTATAGGGCAGGCAATCAGCCCCAGCATTTT. Protein sequence: CASSYRAGNQPQHF. The gene calls are TRBV6-6 and TRBJ1-5, with D unresolved. Germline CDR1 MNHNY, CDR2 SVGAGI (reference sequence). V was cut by 3 bases and J by 2 bases, with 8 bases left in between. This CDR3 has 14 amino acids.

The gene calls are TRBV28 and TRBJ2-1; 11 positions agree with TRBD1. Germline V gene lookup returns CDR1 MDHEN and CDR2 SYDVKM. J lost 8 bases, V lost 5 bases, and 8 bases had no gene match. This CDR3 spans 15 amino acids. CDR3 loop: CASSTGDRGSDEQFF. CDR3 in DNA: TGTGCCAGCAGTACCGGGGACAGGGGGAGCGATGAGCAGTTCTTC. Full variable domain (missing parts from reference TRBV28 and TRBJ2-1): DVKVTQSSRYLVKRTGEKVFLECVQDMDHENMFWYRQDPGLGLRLIYFSYDVKMKEKGDIPEGYSVSREKKERFSLILESASTNQTSMYLCASSTGDRGSDEQFFGPGTRLTVL.

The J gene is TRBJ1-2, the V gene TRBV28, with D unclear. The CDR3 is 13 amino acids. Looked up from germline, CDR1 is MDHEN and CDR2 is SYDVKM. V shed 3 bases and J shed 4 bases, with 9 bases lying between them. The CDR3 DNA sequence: TGTGCCAGCAGTTTCAGGAACTCCTATGGCTACACCTTC. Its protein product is CASSFRNSYGYTF.